This T cell receptor (beta chain) comes out of a study of blood T cell repertoires in COVID-19. Study-wide context: Sites in the United States, Italy and Spain provided acute and convalescent COVID-19 samples.

In the original workflow: Reference gene primers were amplified, and this amplification served to estimate nucleated cell counts. Repertoires were generated with immunoSEQ multiplex PCR, while TCRdb's copy carries only in-frame clones and drops some. The V and J calls and the clone size are those of that table, but D and trimming were determined from the DNA. The sample has 150,000 to 200,000 clones, approximately 92% seen once. Seattle's cohort entered during active infection and was followed longitudinally. This CDR3 is 13 amino acids long. Trimming cost V 10 bases and J 6 bases; bases outside gene matches: 7. Germline V gene data show CDR1 as MNHEY and CDR2 as SVGAGI.

This receptor was identified in a man aged 25-45 years with COVID-19, enrolled during active disease. Sequencing was performed on peripheral blood. The V call is TRBV6-5, the J call TRBJ1-5; 9 nucleotides agree with TRBD1. CDR3 in amino acids: CATRQGGSQPQHF. DNA for the CDR3: TGTGCCACCCGACAGGGGGGGAGTCAGCCCCAGCATTTT.